Following are 21 T cell receptor beta chains from one sample sequenced in a study of T and B cells in COVID-19 patients. BIOMED2 TRB-A/B primer pools were used in multiplex TRB PCR. TCRdb reprocessed the multiplex PCR reads via MiXCR and lists one record per CDR3 protein. The table records 8,500 to 13,000 distinct CDR3 sequences, about 33% of them present only once. From blood, about 250-500 ng of genomic DNA served as TRB template. What was sequenced was blood. These receptors were taken from a human donor with active COVID-19.

The genes are TRBV6-2 or TRBV6-3 and TRBJ2-5; D is undetermined. CDR3 length equals 13 residues. Per the germline V gene, CDR1 is MNHEY and CDR2 is SVGEGT. Trimming took 5 bases from V and 4 from J, leaving 11 bases between them. CDR3 DNA: TGTGCCAGCAGTGACCGGGTGATAGAGACCCAGTACTTC. Protein: CASSDRVIETQYF.

This clonotype showed up just a few times. The chain's CDR3 is CASSEGAYGYTF. CDR3 in DNA: TGTGCCAGCAGCGAGGGGGCATATGGCTACACCTTC. V usage is TRBV5-5 and J usage is TRBJ1-2; 7 bases are shared with TRBD1. The CDR3 loop spans 12 amino acids. Per the germline V gene, CDR1 is SGHKS and CDR2 is YYEKEE (reference sequence). V lost 4 bases and J lost 5; bases outside the gene matches: 2.

This clonotype is labeled as medium-sized (0.01 to 0.1%). J is TRBJ2-1 and V is TRBV5-6; TRBD2 matches at 9 bases. Looked up from germline, CDR1 is SGHDT and CDR2 is YYEEEE. The trim removed 2 bases at V and 8 bases at J, leaving 8 bases unmatched. The CDR3 loop spans 15 amino acids. The CDR3 here is CASSLPSGESDEQFF. Written as DNA, the CDR3 is TGTGCCAGCAGCTTACCTAGCGGGGAAAGTGATGAGCAGTTCTTC.

By share of the sample, this clonotype is medium-sized (0.01 to 0.1%). The chain couples TRBV19 to TRBJ1-5, with D perhaps matching TRBD1 (6 bases). Per germline, CDR1 LNHDA and CDR2 SQIVND (reference sequence). V lost 5 bases and J lost 5, with 13 bases in between. The CDR3 has 14 amino acids. As DNA, the CDR3 is TGTGCCAGTAGTTACACAGGGAACGATCAGCCCCAGCATTTT. This encodes CASSYTGNDQPQHF.

This chain uses TRBV7-9 with TRBJ2-5, with D unclear. V dropped 6 bases and J dropped 4 bases, with 3 bases sitting between them. In germline, CDR1 is SEHNR, CDR2 FQNEAQ (reference sequence). This CDR3 contains 10 residues. As DNA, the CDR3 is TGTGCCAGCAGTCTAGAGACCCAGTACTTC. Its translation: CASSLETQYF.

This chain uses TRBV6-5 with TRBJ1-2; tentative D call: TRBD1 (5 bases). The germline V gene has CDR1 MNHEY and CDR2 SVGAGI. Trimming left V 5 bases short and J 8 bases short, with 18 bases between. The CDR3 contains 14 residues. CDR3 DNA sequence: TGTGCCAGCAGTACGCCATCCACAGGAGACGGCTACACCTTC. Translation: CASSTPSTGDGYTF.

This clonotype rates as medium-sized (0.01 to 0.1%). This chain uses TRBV19 with TRBJ2-7; 8 bases agree with TRBD2. Germline CDR1 LNHDA, CDR2 SQIVND (reference sequence). This CDR3 is 15 amino acids long. Trimming took 5 bases from V and 1 from J; bases not matched to a gene: 7. CDR3 sequence: CASSPGGGLSYEQYF. The CDR3, as DNA: TGTGCCAGTAGTCCCGGGGGGGGGCTATCCTACGAGCAGTACTTC.

This clonotype is medium-sized. One junction end does not reproduce the germline sequence, and a read error may be involved. This chain joins TRBV29-1 and TRBJ2-5, with TRBD2 matching 14 bases. CDR3 length equals 15 residues. CDR1 and CDR2 from the germline V gene are SQVTM and ANQGSEA. Here the CDR3 reads CSATGTSGGKESQYF. The CDR3 nucleotides read TGCAGCGCCACCGGGACTAGCGGGGGAAAAGAGAGCCAGTACTTC.

This clonotype showed up just a few times. J is TRBJ2-3 and V is TRBV6-2 or TRBV6-3, with 12 bases that match TRBD2. CDR1 is MNHEY and CDR2 is SVGEGT in the germline V gene. This CDR3 is 18 amino acids long. Trimming took 6 bases from V and 1 from J; bases not matched to a gene: 11. The CDR3 DNA is TGTGCCAGCAGAAGAAATTATAGGACTAGCGGGGGCACAGATACGCAGTATTTT. Translated: CASRRNYRTSGGTDTQYF.

In this sample, this clonotype is medium-sized. This chain uses TRBV18 with TRBJ2-7, with unresolved D. CDR3 length: 15 amino acids. V was pared by 3 bases and J by 4 bases, with 16 bases between. Germline CDR1 and CDR2: KGHSH and LQKENI. CDR3 in DNA: TGTGCCAGCTCACCGGGCGTCGTAGACGTTTACGAGCAGTACTTC. Translating it yields CASSPGVVDVYEQYF.

This clonotype is labeled as medium-sized. This chain links TRBV18 with TRBJ2-5, with no clear D. CDR3 length: 14 amino acids. Germline V gene sequence: CDR1 KGHSH, CDR2 LQKENI. The V end lost 2 bases, the J end lost 0 bases, and 7 bases lay between the germline ends. CDR3 nucleotide sequence: TGTGCCAGCTCACCAAGAAGGGACCAAGAGACCCAGTACTTC. Its translation is CASSPRRDQETQYF.

This clonotype is medium-sized in the sample. This chain links TRBV5-4 with TRBJ2-7; TRBD2 aligns across 9 bases. The germline V gene has CDR1 SGHNT and CDR2 YYREEE (reference sequence). The trim removed 4 bases at V and 7 bases at J, leaving 9 bases unmatched. The CDR3 spans 14 residues. The CDR3 bases are TGTGCCAGCAGCCGCGGGGGGGGCGCGGGTGAGCAGTACTTC. Translating it yields CASSRGGGAGEQYF.

With regard to this clonotype: A much larger clone lies a single base off, so this may be a read error. The J gene is TRBJ2-2, the V gene TRBV18; D not resolved. Trimming pared 2 bases from V and 0 bases from J, leaving 7 bases between. This CDR3 contains 15 residues. Germline CDR1 is KGHSH and CDR2 is LQKENI. The CDR3 DNA follows: TGTGCCAGCTCACCATCACTCCCGAACACCGGGGAGCTGTTTTTT. Translation gives CASSPSLPNTGELFF.

This clonotype ranks as medium-sized (0.01 to 0.1%). The chain recombines TRBV30 with TRBJ2-5; no definite D call. Germline-derived CDR1 and CDR2 are GTSNPN and SVGIG (reference sequence). V lost 1 base and J 1 base, leaving 7 bases between the germline ends. This CDR3 is 13 amino acids long. In DNA form, the CDR3 reads TGTGCCTGGAGTGACCAGATCCAAGAGACCCAGTACTTC. Its translation: CAWSDQIQETQYF.

The rearrangement links TRBV6-5 to TRBJ1-2; D uncertain. Germline CDR1 is MNHEY and CDR2 is SVGAGI. V was pared by 5 bases and J by 4 bases, with 26 bases between. CDR3 size: 18 residues. The CDR3 sequence: CASSPRIGARREFYGYTF. CDR3 coding DNA: TGTGCCAGCAGTCCCCGGATTGGTGCCCGGAGGGAGTTCTATGGCTACACCTTC.

This clonotype is termed medium-sized. The gene calls are TRBV18 and TRBJ1-6; 8 bases map to TRBD1. CDR3 length: 20 residues. V shed 5 bases, J shed 8 bases, and the junction held 23 bases outside the gene matches. Germline lookup yields CDR1 KGHSH and CDR2 LQKENI. CDR3 protein: CASSSLDRDRPTLGDSPLHF. The CDR3 DNA reads as TGTGCCAGCTCAAGCCTTGACCGGGACAGGCCCACCCTCGGGGATTCACCCCTCCACTTT.

The V gene is TRBV5-1, the J gene TRBJ1-2; a possible D gene is TRBD1 (6 bases). The CDR3 totals 13 residues. Germline-derived CDR1 and CDR2 are SGHRS and YFSETQ. V was pared by 4 bases and J by 5 bases, with 12 bases between. The CDR3 is CASSEGHPYGYTF. The CDR3 nucleotides are TGCGCCAGCAGCGAGGGACACCCGTATGGCTACACCTTC.

This clonotype was found a few times. The rearrangement uses TRBV5-4 and TRBJ2-5; D is perhaps TRBD2 (6 bases). This CDR3 region has 13 residues. Germline V gene sequence: CDR1 SGHNT, CDR2 YYREEE (reference sequence). V lost 4 bases and J 2 bases, leaving 9 bases between the germline ends. CDR3: CASSRDFQETQYF. Here the CDR3 DNA reads TGTGCCAGCAGCCGGGACTTTCAAGAGACCCAGTACTTC.

In this sample, this clonotype turned up a few times. The rearrangement joins TRBV5-1 to TRBJ2-7; D may be TRBD2 (7 bases). Germline V gene sequence: CDR1 SGHRS, CDR2 YFSETQ. The CDR3 covers 15 residues. Deletions cut 2 bases from V and 0 bases from J, with 12 bases between. The DNA of the CDR3 is TGCGCCAGCAGCTTAGCGGGACAAGTCTCCTACGAGCAGTACTTC. It codes for CASSLAGQVSYEQYF. Based on the CDR3 plus reference TRBV5-1 and TRBJ2-7, the full variable domain is KAGVTQTPRYLIKTRGQQVTLSCSPISGHRSVSWYQQTPGQGLQFLFEYFSETQRNKGNFPGRFSGRQFSNSRSEMNVSTLELGDSALYLCASSLAGQVSYEQYFGPGTRLTVT.

This clonotype occurred a few times. The chain uses TRBV19 and TRBJ1-5; D unresolved. The CDR3 consists of 16 residues. V was pared by 4 bases and J by 1 base, with 14 bases between. The germline CDR1 and CDR2 sequences are LNHDA and SQIVND (reference sequence). CDR3 region: CASSSGRPLSNQPQHF. In DNA form, the CDR3 reads TGTGCCAGTAGTAGCGGCAGGCCTTTAAGCAATCAGCCCCAGCATTTT.

This clonotype occurred a few times. DNA for the CDR3: TGTGCCAGCAGGGAAGGGGGCGCGAACTATGGCTACACCTTC. As protein: CASREGGANYGYTF. This chain joins TRBV12-3 or TRBV12-4 and TRBJ1-2; 7 bases are a match to TRBD1. This CDR3 region has 14 residues. V trimming: 6 bases; J trimming: 2 bases; junction bases outside the gene matches: 6.